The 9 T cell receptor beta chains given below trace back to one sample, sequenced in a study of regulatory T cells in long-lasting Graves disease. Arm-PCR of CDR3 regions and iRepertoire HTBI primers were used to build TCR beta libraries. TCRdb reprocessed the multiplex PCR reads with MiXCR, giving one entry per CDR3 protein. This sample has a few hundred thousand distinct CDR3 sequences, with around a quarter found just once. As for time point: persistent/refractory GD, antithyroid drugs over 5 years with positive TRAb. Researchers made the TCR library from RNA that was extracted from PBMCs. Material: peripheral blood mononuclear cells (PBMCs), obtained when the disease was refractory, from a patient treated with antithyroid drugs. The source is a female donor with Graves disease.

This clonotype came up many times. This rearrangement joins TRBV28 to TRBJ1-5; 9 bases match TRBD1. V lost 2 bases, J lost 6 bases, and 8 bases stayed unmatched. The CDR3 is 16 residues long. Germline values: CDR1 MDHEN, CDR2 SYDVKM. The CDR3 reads CASSLAGTGKAQPQHF. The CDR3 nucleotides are TGTGCCAGCAGTTTAGCCGGGACAGGGAAAGCTCAGCCCCAGCATTTT. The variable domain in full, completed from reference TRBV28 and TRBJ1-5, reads DVKVTQSSRYLVKRTGEKVFLECVQDMDHENMFWYRQDPGLGLRLIYFSYDVKMKEKGDIPEGYSVSREKKERFSLILESASTNQTSMYLCASSLAGTGKAQPQHFGDGTRLSIL.

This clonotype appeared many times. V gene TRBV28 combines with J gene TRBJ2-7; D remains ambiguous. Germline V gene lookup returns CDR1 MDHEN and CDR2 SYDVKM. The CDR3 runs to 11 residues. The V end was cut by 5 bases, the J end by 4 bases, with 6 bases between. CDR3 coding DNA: TGTGCCAGCAGTGACCAATACGAGCAGTACTTC. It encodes CASSDQYEQYF.

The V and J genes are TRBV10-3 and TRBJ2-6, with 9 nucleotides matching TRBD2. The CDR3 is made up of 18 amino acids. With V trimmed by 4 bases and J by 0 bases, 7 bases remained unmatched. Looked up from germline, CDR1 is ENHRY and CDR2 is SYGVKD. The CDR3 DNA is TGTGCCATCAGTGCCCGCCTAGCGGGGTTCTCTGGGGCCAACGTCCTGACTTTC. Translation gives CAISARLAGFSGANVLTF.

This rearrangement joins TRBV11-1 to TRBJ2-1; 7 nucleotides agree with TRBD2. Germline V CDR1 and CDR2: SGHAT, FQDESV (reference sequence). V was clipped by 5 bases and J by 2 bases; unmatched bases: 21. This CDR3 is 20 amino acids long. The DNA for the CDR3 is TGTGCCAGCAGCCACGGAGGCCCAACGGGACTAAACGGGCCCTACAATGAGCAGTTCTTC. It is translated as CASSHGGPTGLNGPYNEQFF.

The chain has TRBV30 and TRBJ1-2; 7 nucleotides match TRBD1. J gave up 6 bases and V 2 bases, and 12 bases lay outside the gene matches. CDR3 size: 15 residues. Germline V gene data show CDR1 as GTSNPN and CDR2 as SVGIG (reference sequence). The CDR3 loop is CAWSPQGVDIHGYTF. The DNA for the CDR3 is TGTGCCTGGAGTCCCCAGGGGGTTGACATCCATGGCTACACCTTC.

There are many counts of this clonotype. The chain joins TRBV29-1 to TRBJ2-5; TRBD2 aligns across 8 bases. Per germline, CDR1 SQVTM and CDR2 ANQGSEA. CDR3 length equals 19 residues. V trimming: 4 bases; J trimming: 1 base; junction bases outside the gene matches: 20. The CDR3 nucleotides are TGCAGCGTTGCCCTACGAATCCCCGGGGTAGCGGGAACCCAAGAGACCCAGTACTTC. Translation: CSVALRIPGVAGTQETQYF.

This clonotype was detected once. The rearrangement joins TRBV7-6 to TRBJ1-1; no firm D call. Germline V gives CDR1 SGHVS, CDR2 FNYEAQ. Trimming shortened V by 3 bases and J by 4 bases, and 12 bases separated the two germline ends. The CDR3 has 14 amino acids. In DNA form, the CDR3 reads TGTGCCAGCAGCTTCGGAGGGTTCGGCACTGAAGCTTTCTTT. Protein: CASSFGGFGTEAFF.

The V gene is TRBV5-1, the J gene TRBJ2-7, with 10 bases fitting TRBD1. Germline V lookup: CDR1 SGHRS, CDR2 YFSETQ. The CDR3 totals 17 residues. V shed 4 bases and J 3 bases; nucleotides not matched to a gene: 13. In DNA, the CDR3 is TGCGCCAGCAGCCCGTTAATGTTCGGACAGGGGGACTACGAGCAGTACTTC. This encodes CASSPLMFGQGDYEQYF.

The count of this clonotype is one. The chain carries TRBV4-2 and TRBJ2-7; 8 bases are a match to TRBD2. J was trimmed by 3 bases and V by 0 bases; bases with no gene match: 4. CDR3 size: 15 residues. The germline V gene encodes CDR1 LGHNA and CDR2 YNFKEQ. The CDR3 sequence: CASSQEPGRDYEQYF. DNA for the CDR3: TGTGCCAGCAGCCAAGAACCCGGGAGGGACTACGAGCAGTACTTC.